This T cell receptor beta chain was recovered during a study of blood T cell repertoires in COVID-19. Study background: Spain, Italy and the United States supplied samples that represented acute and convalescent COVID-19. From T cells, B-cell-depleted T cells, or PBMCs came the material, which was cDNA or gDNA.

In the authors' workflow: Reference gene primer amplification gave estimated nucleated cell counts. Assay used: immunoSEQ multiplex PCR; TCRdb lists only in-frame clones, some missing. For V, J and clone size, that table is used; D and trimming come from the DNA. Among fewer than 200,000 clones listed, 88% were seen once. The CDR3 has 15 residues. Germline V gene lookup returns CDR1 MNHEY and CDR2 SVGAGI. The V end lost 6 bases, the J end lost 2 bases, and 14 bases lay between the germline ends. This clone was picked up one time. V usage is TRBV6-5 and J usage is TRBJ1-5; a possible D gene is TRBD1 (6 bases). The sequenced sample was peripheral blood. The TCR was taken from a man between 45 and 60 years old who had recovered from COVID-19. The CDR3 DNA sequence: TGTGCCAGCAGGTCAATCCGACAGGGCAATCAGCCCCAGCATTTT. Encoded protein: CASRSIRQGNQPQHF.